These T cell receptor beta chains were read from a single sample in a study of T cell responses to AZD1222 COVID-19 vaccine. Here immunoSEQ multiplex PCR was the method, and the copy in TCRdb shows in-frame clones only, minus some. The sample has roughly 80,000 clones; 90% are singletons. The material sequenced was peripheral blood, taken on day 0 of AZD1222 vaccination. The receptors were sampled from an adult in good health. Each CDR3 is given with its conserved first and last residue. The order of the fields is V gene, D gene, clone size, CDR3 protein. The D gene is left open where the match is weak. Clone size is shown for a subset of rows, as once, few, many or a class of expanded clone.

v_call: TRBV6-5; d_call: -; clone_size: -; cdr3_aa: CASSSAGTTYGYTF
v_call: TRBV6-5; d_call: -; clone_size: -; cdr3_aa: CASVPQDRYGYTF
v_call: TRBV6-5; d_call: -; clone_size: -; cdr3_aa: CASSYSKGRGDYGYTF
v_call: TRBV5-1; d_call: -; clone_size: once; cdr3_aa: CASSRRENNSPLHF
v_call: TRBV6-1; d_call: -; clone_size: -; cdr3_aa: CASSEKVFSPLHF
v_call: TRBV5-4; d_call: -; clone_size: once; cdr3_aa: CASSLGEGGAGYNSPLHF
v_call: TRBV29-1; d_call: -; clone_size: -; cdr3_aa: CSALGAGRAYNEQFF
v_call: TRBV5-6; d_call: -; clone_size: -; cdr3_aa: CASSYMQETQYF
v_call: TRBV7-9; d_call: TRBD2; clone_size: -; cdr3_aa: CASSPKRRLASQETQYF
v_call: TRBV2; d_call: -; clone_size: -; cdr3_aa: CASSKMSSGNTIYF
v_call: TRBV30; d_call: TRBD2; clone_size: -; cdr3_aa: CAWRGGSGITYEQYF
v_call: TRBV6-2/TRBV6-3; d_call: TRBD2; clone_size: -; cdr3_aa: CASRPFQRGSLDEQFF
v_call: TRBV5-4; d_call: TRBD2; clone_size: -; cdr3_aa: CASSFGSGGAHGELFF
v_call: TRBV5-6; d_call: -; clone_size: once; cdr3_aa: CASSPRQRPYEQYF
v_call: TRBV7-8; d_call: -; clone_size: once; cdr3_aa: CASSPGWAGKVF
v_call: TRBV5-8; d_call: TRBD1; clone_size: -; cdr3_aa: CASSSRDRGGLTF
v_call: TRBV5-6; d_call: -; clone_size: -; cdr3_aa: CASSTGTGGNQPQHF
v_call: TRBV12-3/TRBV12-4; d_call: -; clone_size: once; cdr3_aa: CASSFGGGGQYF
v_call: TRBV27; d_call: -; clone_size: -; cdr3_aa: CASSLWQDYGYTF
v_call: TRBV24-1; d_call: TRBD2; clone_size: -; cdr3_aa: CATSGTSGYNEQFF
v_call: TRBV5-1; d_call: -; clone_size: -; cdr3_aa: CASSTPGTTQETQYF
v_call: TRBV3-1/TRBV3-2; d_call: -; clone_size: once; cdr3_aa: CASSHPRVEDTQYF
v_call: TRBV29-1; d_call: TRBD2; clone_size: -; cdr3_aa: CSVVGTSGGTDTQYF
v_call: TRBV4-2; d_call: -; clone_size: few; cdr3_aa: CASSQVGGRTGELFF
v_call: TRBV6-5; d_call: -; clone_size: -; cdr3_aa: CASSSRVSNYGYTF
v_call: TRBV15; d_call: -; clone_size: -; cdr3_aa: CATSSVYATNEKLFF
v_call: TRBV30; d_call: TRBD1; clone_size: -; cdr3_aa: CAWSAGTGGQSSYNSPLHF
v_call: TRBV25-1; d_call: TRBD1; clone_size: -; cdr3_aa: CASSHGTGEVTDTQYF
v_call: TRBV10-3; d_call: TRBD2; clone_size: -; cdr3_aa: CAIREGGEDTQYF
v_call: TRBV19; d_call: -; clone_size: once; cdr3_aa: CASSRFRGQTNEKLFF
v_call: TRBV21-1; d_call: -; clone_size: -; cdr3_aa: CASSKGGGLAGCPDGTDTQYF
v_call: TRBV6-5; d_call: -; clone_size: -; cdr3_aa: CASSYSNEGTRETQYF
v_call: TRBV11-3; d_call: -; clone_size: -; cdr3_aa: CASSVQGSLGNTIYF
v_call: TRBV30; d_call: -; clone_size: -; cdr3_aa: CAWTTKQGGEQFF
v_call: TRBV28; d_call: -; clone_size: -; cdr3_aa: CASTLGGSYEQYF
v_call: TRBV7-9; d_call: -; clone_size: -; cdr3_aa: CASSLLVADTQYF
v_call: TRBV9; d_call: -; clone_size: -; cdr3_aa: CASSVADGAAQYF
v_call: TRBV19; d_call: -; clone_size: -; cdr3_aa: CASSINRDYQETQYF
v_call: TRBV6-5; d_call: -; clone_size: -; cdr3_aa: CASTLRDSYEQYF
v_call: TRBV6-2/TRBV6-3; d_call: -; clone_size: -; cdr3_aa: CASSYLDHSSYNEQFF
v_call: TRBV10-3; d_call: -; clone_size: -; cdr3_aa: CAISAGNGNQPQHF